Below are 19 T cell receptor beta chains sequenced from a single sample in a study of T cell responses to AZD1222 COVID-19 vaccine. Using immunoSEQ multiplex PCR, the repertoire was profiled, and TCRdb retains in-frame clones only, with some absent. Here the sample spans roughly 140,000 clones, roughly 90% being singletons. The sequences come from peripheral blood, collected 28 days after the second AZD1222 dose. Receptors were obtained from an adult who received the AZD1222 COVID-19 vaccine.

This chain connects TRBV15 to TRBJ1-4; 8 bases are a match to TRBD1. The CDR3 is 15 amino acids. The germline V gene encodes CDR1 LNHNV and CDR2 YYDKDF (reference sequence). Losses at the gene ends were 4 bases for V and 3 bases for J; bases not matched to a gene: 4. CDR3 residues: CATSNPTGANEKLFF. CDR3 nucleotide sequence: TGTGCCACCAGCAATCCGACAGGGGCTAATGAAAAACTGTTTTTT.

This chain links TRBV19 with TRBJ1-5; no reliable D call. Germline CDR1 and CDR2: LNHDA and SQIVND (reference sequence). The CDR3 contains 15 residues. Trimming pared 3 bases from V and 2 bases from J, leaving 11 bases between. DNA of the CDR3: TGTGCCAGTAGTATCTTGTCAGGAGGCAATCAGCCCCAGCATTTT. Amino acids: CASSILSGGNQPQHF.

V is TRBV28 and J is TRBJ2-3; TRBD2 matches at 7 bases. The V and J ends lost 2 bases and 2 bases, in that order; junction bases with no gene match: 7. The germline gives CDR1 MDHEN, CDR2 SYDVKM. This CDR3 spans 16 amino acids. In DNA form, the CDR3 reads TGTGCCAGCAGTTTAGTGGCTAGCGGCCTCACAGATACGCAGTATTTT. Protein sequence: CASSLVASGLTDTQYF.

Regarding this clone: No DNA is shown, since the ends of the CDR3 on it are uncertain; the CDR3 is the one TCRdb lists. The chain uses TRBV7-2 and TRBJ2-7. Both ends counted, the CDR3 spans 19 residues. Germline V gene lookup returns CDR1 SGHTA and CDR2 FQGNSA. The CDR3 region is CASSLLYFGSGPVAYEQYF.

The V gene is TRBV5-4, the J gene TRBJ2-5; 9 bases align to TRBD1. Germline V gives CDR1 SGHNT, CDR2 YYREEE (reference sequence). After removal of 3 bases from V and 2 bases from J, the junction contained 2 bases not matched to a gene. The CDR3 has 14 amino acids. The CDR3 DNA reads as TGTGCCAGCAGCTCCGGGACAGGGCAAGAGACCCAGTACTTC. It specifies CASSSGTGQETQYF.

The rearrangement joins TRBV5-1 to TRBJ2-7, with 8 bases matching TRBD2. This CDR3 has 16 residues. V was clipped by 0 bases and J by 2 bases; unmatched bases: 7. The V gene's germline CDR1 is SGHRS and CDR2 YFSETQ. The CDR3: CASSLEAAGGAYEQYF. The CDR3 DNA reads as TGCGCCAGCAGCTTGGAGGCGGCGGGAGGCGCCTACGAGCAGTACTTC.

This chain joins TRBV10-1 and TRBJ2-2; D gene unclear. The CDR3 contains 15 residues. Germline loops: CDR1 WNHNN, CDR2 SYGVQD (reference sequence). V lost 0 bases to trimming and J lost 5 bases, with 10 bases between them. The CDR3: CASSESSVWTGELFF. The CDR3 bases are TGCGCCAGCAGTGAGTCTAGTGTTTGGACCGGGGAGCTGTTTTTT.

The rearrangement joins TRBV15 to TRBJ2-1; D uncertain. V dropped 0 bases and J dropped 5 bases, with 8 bases sitting between them. From germline, CDR1 is LNHNV and CDR2 YYDKDF (reference sequence). This CDR3 comprises 14 residues. The CDR3 nucleotides read TGTGCCACCAGCAGAGATCGAGTCCACAATGAGCAGTTCTTC. It yields the protein CATSRDRVHNEQFF.

V usage is TRBV18 and J usage is TRBJ2-5; D is unresolved. Trimming left V 1 base short and J 5 bases short, with 17 bases between. The CDR3 has 16 residues. Germline-derived CDR1 and CDR2 are KGHSH and LQKENI. The CDR3 protein is CASSPLPPNQGETQYF. The CDR3 coding sequence is TGTGCCAGCTCACCACTCCCCCCCAACCAAGGGGAGACCCAGTACTTC.

The chain has TRBV5-1 and TRBJ1-1, with TRBD1 identical over 8 bases. CDR1 is SGHRS and CDR2 is YFSETQ in the germline V gene. V lost 4 bases and J lost 4; bases outside the gene matches: 9. This CDR3 is built from 15 residues. CDR3: CASSLLGTGVTEAFF. CDR3 DNA: TGCGCCAGCAGCCTACTAGGGACAGGAGTCACTGAAGCTTTCTTT.

V gene TRBV3-1 (or the pseudogene TRBV3-2) combines with J gene TRBJ2-1, with unresolved D. CDR1 and CDR2 from the germline V gene are LGHDT and YNNKEL (reference sequence). The CDR3 sequence is 17 residues long. Trimming took off 0 bases at V and 10 bases at J, with 22 bases between the two ends. This CDR3 is CASSQDWELRSLPEQFF. Here the CDR3 DNA reads TGTGCCAGCAGCCAAGACTGGGAATTGAGGAGTCTCCCCGAGCAGTTCTTC.

The chain carries TRBV19 and TRBJ2-4; no clear D gene. The V and J ends lost 5 bases and 11 bases respectively, with 19 bases between them. The CDR3 sequence is 14 residues long. Germline CDR1 is LNHDA and CDR2 is SQIVND (reference sequence). The DNA for the CDR3 is TGTGCCAGTAGTCCAAGGGCCGGTTCCTTGTTTCAGTACTTC. It yields the protein CASSPRAGSLFQYF.

The chain carries TRBV7-9 and TRBJ2-7; D remains unclear. The V gene's germline CDR1 is SEHNR and CDR2 FQNEAQ (reference sequence). The CDR3 is made up of 13 amino acids. Trimming shortened V by 6 bases and J by 0 bases, and 9 bases separated the two germline ends. CDR3 coding DNA: TGTGCCAGCAGGTTCGGAAGCTCCTACGAGCAGTACTTC. It specifies CASRFGSSYEQYF.

The V gene is TRBV28, the J gene TRBJ1-5; no clear D gene. V lost 7 bases to trimming and J lost 2 bases, with 9 bases between them. Germline V lookup: CDR1 MDHEN, CDR2 SYDVKM. The CDR3 has 13 amino acids. In DNA, the CDR3 is TGTGCCAGCAATGAAGGACGCAATCAGCCCCAGCATTTT. Amino acids: CASNEGRNQPQHF.

In its sample, this clone was seen a few times. The chain carries TRBV5-4 and TRBJ2-5; D assignment may be TRBD1 or TRBD2 (6 bases each). The germline V and J ends were trimmed by 4 bases and 2 bases, with 15 bases remaining between them. The CDR3 contains 15 residues. Germline V gives CDR1 SGHNT, CDR2 YYREEE (reference sequence). CDR3 residues: CASSLGGGPQETQYF. The CDR3 DNA sequence: TGTGCCAGCAGCCTCGGAGGGGGGCCGCAAGAGACCCAGTACTTC. The full variable domain, in which reference TRBV5-4 and TRBJ2-5 provide the parts outside the CDR3, is ETGVTQSPTHLIKTRGQQVTLRCSSQSGHNTVSWYQQALGQGPQFIFQYYREEENGRGNFPPRFSGLQFPNYSSELNVNALELDDSALYLCASSLGGGPQETQYFGPGTRLLVL.

This clone was recorded once. The CDR3 loop reads CASSQTGLANTGELFF. The CDR3 DNA sequence: TGTGCCAGCAGCCAAACGGGTCTCGCGAACACCGGGGAGCTGTTTTTT. The chain combines TRBV5-4 with TRBJ2-2, with D unresolved. CDR1 and CDR2 (germline): SGHNT, YYREEE (reference sequence). The V end lost 4 bases, the J end lost 0 bases, and 13 bases lay between the germline ends. This CDR3 is built from 16 residues.

V is TRBV3-1 (or the pseudogene TRBV3-2) and J is TRBJ2-7; 7 positions agree with TRBD1. The CDR3 has 14 amino acids. CDR1 and CDR2 from the germline V gene are LGHDT and YNNKEL (reference sequence). Trimming removed 1 base from V and 3 bases from J; junction bases left unmatched: 3. The CDR3 protein is CASSQGSGGYEQYF. CDR3 DNA sequence: TGTGCCAGCAGCCAAGGGTCAGGGGGCTACGAGCAGTACTTC.

The rearrangement uses TRBV18 and TRBJ2-7, with a tentative D call TRBD2 (6 bases). CDR3 size: 13 residues. Trimming shortened V by 5 bases and J by 1 base, and 9 bases separated the two germline ends. Per germline, CDR1 KGHSH and CDR2 LQKENI. CDR3 DNA: TGTGCCAGCTCATCGGACTATTCCTACGAGCAGTACTTC. Its translation: CASSSDYSYEQYF.

The chain uses TRBV10-3 and TRBJ2-1, with D tentatively TRBD1 (6 bases). Germline V CDR1 and CDR2: ENHRY, SYGVKD. The V end lost 10 bases, the J end lost 0 bases, and 19 bases lay between the germline ends. This CDR3 region has 16 residues. The DNA of the CDR3 is TGTGCCACTCAATTTGGACAGCGGCACTCCTACAATGAGCAGTTCTTC. It specifies CATQFGQRHSYNEQFF.